The source of this T cell receptor (beta chain) is a study of identical twins. One entry per CDR3 protein results from TCRdb running MiXCR on the 5' RACE reads. The table lists under 900,000 distinct CDR3 sequences, 15% to 20% of them singletons, with around 12% in the top ten. This CDR3 is built from 16 residues. From germline, CDR1 is DFQATT and CDR2 SNEGSKA (reference sequence). V lost 2 bases and J lost 2; bases outside the gene matches: 4. The study's findings and limits: Cross-sectional statistics underpinned the conclusions; the same donors were not followed. Invariant MAIT and iNKT cells may have partly biased zero-insertion analyses. Cord blood beta clonotypes present at high abundance carried fewer insertions; no such pattern appeared in memory repertoires.

About this clonotype: Its antigen is still unknown.

This same sample was also taken into another study, of T cells expressing NK-cell markers. According to that study: Of CD8+ T cells, about 1.0-8% belonged to dominant NKG2C+ clonotypes in several donors.

This sequence originates from a woman between 18 and 30 years old in good health. The chain is built from TRBV20-1 and TRBJ2-3; 13 positions agree with TRBD2. Specimen: PBMCs. This CDR3 reads CSARSGTSGDTDTQYF. Written as DNA, the CDR3 is TGCAGTGCTAGATCAGGGACTAGCGGGGACACAGATACGCAGTATTTT.